These T cell receptor beta chains were read from a single sample in a study of Ad26.COV2.S vaccination and SARS-CoV-2 variants. This table comes from immunoSEQ multiplex PCR, and its TCRdb copy is limited to in-frame clones, with some not included. The sample has roughly 500,000 clones, roughly 87% seen once. Sample: peripheral blood, taken in a trial of Ad26.COV2.S vaccine versus placebo. These receptors were collected from a person between 18 and 65 years old who received the Ad26.COV2.S COVID-19 vaccine or a placebo. Both conserved end residues are part of each CDR3. D genes are given only for firm matches. Size is stated for part of the rows, as once, few or many counts, or as a class when the clone is expanded.

abundance: .
j_gene: TRBJ1-1
v_gene: TRBV6-5
d_gene: TRBD1
CDR3aa: CASSKTGRYTEAFF
CDR3nt: TGTGCCAGCAGCAAGACAGGGCGGTACACTGAAGCTTTCTTT

abundance: .
j_gene: TRBJ2-3
v_gene: TRBV2
d_gene: TRBD2
CDR3aa: CASSGRGGGADTQYF
CDR3nt: TGTGCCAGCAGTGGTCGCGGGGGTGGCGCAGATACGCAGTATTTT

abundance: .
j_gene: TRBJ2-1
v_gene: TRBV2
d_gene: .
CDR3aa: CASSEGLNNEQFF
CDR3nt: TGTGCCAGCAGTGAAGGACTAAACAATGAGCAGTTCTTC

abundance: .
j_gene: TRBJ2-2
v_gene: TRBV9
d_gene: .
CDR3aa: CASSSRSAGTGELFF
CDR3nt: TGTGCCAGCAGCTCCCGTAGCGCGGGAACCGGGGAGCTGTTTTTT

abundance: .
j_gene: TRBJ2-3
v_gene: TRBV7-8
d_gene: .
CDR3aa: CASSPTDTQYF
CDR3nt: TGTGCCAGCAGCCCCACAGATACGCAGTATTTT

abundance: .
j_gene: TRBJ2-3
v_gene: TRBV6-6
d_gene: TRBD1
CDR3aa: CASSSSRGQTQYF
CDR3nt: TGTGCCAGCAGTTCGAGCAGGGGGCAGACGCAGTATTTT

abundance: .
j_gene: TRBJ2-5
v_gene: TRBV24-1
d_gene: TRBD1
CDR3aa: CATSDHGTGGGETQYF
CDR3nt: TGTGCCACCAGTGACCATGGGACAGGGGGTGGAGAGACCCAGTACTTC

abundance: .
j_gene: TRBJ2-3
v_gene: TRBV4-2
d_gene: .
CDR3aa: CASSQVGRYAGGHIATDTQYF
CDR3nt: TGTGCCAGCAGCCAAGTCGGGCGTTATGCTGGGGGCCACATAGCCACAGATACGCAGTATTTT

abundance: .
j_gene: TRBJ2-3
v_gene: TRBV19
d_gene: TRBD2
CDR3aa: CASSELAADTQYF
CDR3nt: TGTGCCAGTAGTGAGCTAGCGGCAGATACGCAGTATTTT

abundance: .
j_gene: TRBJ2-1
v_gene: TRBV29-1
d_gene: TRBD2
CDR3aa: CSVGTSGSGEQFF
CDR3nt: TGCAGCGTGGGGACTAGCGGGAGTGGGGAGCAGTTCTTC

abundance: .
j_gene: TRBJ2-3
v_gene: TRBV28
d_gene: .
CDR3aa: CASRVLEGGQYF
CDR3nt: TGTGCCAGCAGGGTATTGGAGGGTGGGCAGTATTTT

abundance: once
j_gene: TRBJ2-5
v_gene: TRBV28
d_gene: .
CDR3aa: CASSFFPSRTRQETQYF
CDR3nt: TGTGCCAGCAGTTTCTTCCCCTCCCGGACGAGACAAGAGACCCAGTACTTC

abundance: .
j_gene: TRBJ2-2
v_gene: TRBV4-1
d_gene: TRBD2
CDR3aa: CASSQDPTSGYTGELFF
CDR3nt: TGCGCCAGCAGCCAAGATCCGACTAGCGGGTACACCGGGGAGCTGTTTTTT

abundance: .
j_gene: TRBJ2-1
v_gene: TRBV21-1
d_gene: .
CDR3aa: CAIPDFSSYNEQFF
CDR3nt: TGTGCCATCCCGGACTTTAGCTCCTACAATGAGCAGTTCTTC

abundance: .
j_gene: TRBJ2-2
v_gene: TRBV4-2
d_gene: TRBD2
CDR3aa: CASSQVTSGTGELFF
CDR3nt: TGTGCCAGCAGCCAAGTAACTAGCGGGACCGGGGAGCTGTTTTTT

abundance: .
j_gene: TRBJ1-6
v_gene: TRBV15
d_gene: .
CDR3aa: CATSINQGPDSPLHF
CDR3nt: TGTGCCACCAGCATAAATCAGGGGCCTGATTCACCCCTCCACTTT

abundance: .
j_gene: TRBJ1-2
v_gene: TRBV9
d_gene: .
CDR3aa: CASSFRQDGYTF
CDR3nt: TGTGCCAGCAGCTTTCGACAGGATGGCTACACCTTC

abundance: .
j_gene: TRBJ1-2
v_gene: TRBV6-5
d_gene: .
CDR3aa: CASSYWAGRVEYTF
CDR3nt: TGTGCCAGCAGTTACTGGGCCGGTCGCGTAGAATACACCTTC

abundance: .
j_gene: TRBJ1-4
v_gene: TRBV24-1
d_gene: TRBD1
CDR3aa: CAVWDREMEKLFF
CDR3nt: TGTGCCGTATGGGACAGGGAAATGGAAAAACTGTTTTTT